One and the same sample provided the 20 T cell receptor beta chains below, sequenced in a study of blood T cell repertoires in COVID-19. Using immunoSEQ multiplex PCR, the repertoire was profiled, and TCRdb retains in-frame clones only, with some absent. The sample carries approximately 70,000 clones, 72% recorded once. The specimen sequenced was PBMCs or T cells enriched from blood (not recorded which). The receptors derive from a woman aged 55 to 70 who had been exposed to COVID-19.

In this sample, this clone turned up many times. V gene TRBV7-2 combines with J gene TRBJ1-5; D gene unclear. The CDR3 spans 14 residues. Trimming cost V 4 bases and J 1 base, with 8 bases left between them. From germline, CDR1 is SGHTA and CDR2 FQGNSA. CDR3 loop: CASSSYSSNQPQHF. Here the CDR3 DNA reads TGTGCCAGCAGCTCCTATTCGAGCAATCAGCCCCAGCATTTT.

This chain uses TRBV19 with TRBJ1-2; D gene uncertain. The germline CDR1 and CDR2 sequences are LNHDA and SQIVND (reference sequence). This CDR3 region has 16 residues. Trimming removed 0 bases at V and 5 bases at J, with 16 bases between. The CDR3 region is CASSIDENGRLYGYTF. In DNA form, the CDR3 reads TGTGCCAGTAGTATAGACGAAAACGGCAGACTTTATGGCTACACCTTC.

The chain links TRBV14 to TRBJ2-2; TRBD2 agrees at 11 bases. Germline trimming cut 8 bases from V and 4 bases from J; bases unmatched to any gene: 6. The CDR3 consists of 15 residues. Germline loops: CDR1 SGHDN, CDR2 FVKESK. The CDR3 region is CASSLAGGATGELFF. CDR3 nucleotide sequence: TGTGCCAGCTCGCTAGCGGGAGGCGCCACCGGGGAGCTGTTTTTT. Supplemented by reference TRBV14 and TRBJ2-2, the full variable domain reads EAGVTQFPSHSVIEKGQTVTLRCDPISGHDNLYWYRRVMGKEIKFLLHFVKESKQDESGMPNNRFLAERTGGTYSTLKVQPAELEDSGVYFCASSLAGGATGELFFGEGSRLTVL.

V and J are TRBV5-1 and TRBJ2-7; tentatively, D is TRBD1 (6 bases). Trimming took off 5 bases at V and 3 bases at J, with 12 bases between the two ends. This CDR3 has 13 amino acids. CDR1 is SGHRS and CDR2 is YFSETQ in the germline V gene. For the CDR3, the DNA is TGCGCCAGCAGATGGGACACCAACTACGAGCAGTACTTC. This codes for CASRWDTNYEQYF.

The chain employs TRBV3-1 (or the pseudogene TRBV3-2) and TRBJ2-7; a possible D gene is TRBD1 (6 bases). In germline, CDR1 is LGHDT, CDR2 YNNKEL (reference sequence). The CDR3 has 13 residues. V gave up 4 bases and J gave up 6 bases, with 13 bases separating them. The CDR3 DNA reads as TGTGCCAGCAGCCGCACAGGGTCCGGCGAGCAGTACTTC. It yields the protein CASSRTGSGEQYF.

This clone was counted only a few times. The chain couples TRBV10-3 to TRBJ1-2; tentative D call: TRBD1 (5 bases). Germline loops: CDR1 ENHRY, CDR2 SYGVKD. The V gene lost 0 bases and the J gene lost 8 bases, with 16 bases spanning the gap. The CDR3 has 15 amino acids. The CDR3 region has the DNA TGTGCCATCAGTGAGTCCGTAGGCCAGGGCCGGGGCTACACCTTC. It translates to CAISESVGQGRGYTF.

V gene TRBV6-5 combines with J gene TRBJ1-2; 9 bases are shared with TRBD1. The ends lost 2 bases at V and 8 bases at J; junction bases unmatched: 3. The CDR3 loop spans 13 amino acids. From germline, CDR1 is MNHEY and CDR2 SVGAGI. CDR3 sequence reads: CASSYGGTGGYTF. Written as DNA, the CDR3 is TGTGCCAGCAGTTACGGTGGGACAGGGGGCTACACCTTC.

This clone turned up a few times. The CDR3 DNA reads TGTGCCAGCAGCGACGGGACTACTAAAAAAGAGACCCAGTACTTC. Residues: CASSDGTTKKETQYF. This rearrangement joins TRBV2 to TRBJ2-5; 7 bases align to TRBD2. V dropped 6 bases and J dropped 3; count of bases not matched to a gene: 10. CDR1 and CDR2 from the germline V gene are SNHLY and FYNNEI. The CDR3 contains 15 residues. The full variable domain, rest sourced from reference TRBV2 and TRBJ2-5, is EPEVTQTPSHQVTQMGQEVILRCVPISNHLYFYWYRQILGQKVEFLVSFYNNEISEKSEIFDDQFSVERPDGSNFTLKIRSTKLEDSAMYFCASSDGTTKKETQYFGPGTRLLVL.

This clone was recorded a few times. The chain carries TRBV15 and TRBJ2-2; a possible D gene is TRBD1 (5 bases). CDR1 and CDR2 (germline): LNHNV, YYDKDF (reference sequence). V dropped 2 bases and J dropped 4 bases, with 11 bases sitting between them. This CDR3 has 15 residues. Written as DNA, the CDR3 is TGTGCCACCAGCAGACAGGGATTCCCCACCGGGGAGCTGTTTTTT. Its translation: CATSRQGFPTGELFF.

This clone appeared a few times. The chain has TRBV6-6 and TRBJ2-2; TRBD1 is a possible D gene (5 bases). This CDR3 is built from 15 residues. V was shortened by 4 bases and J by 6 bases, with 15 bases between the two germline ends. Germline V gene data show CDR1 as MNHNY and CDR2 as SVGAGI (reference sequence). CDR3 coding DNA: TGTGCCAGCAGTTCCGGCAGGGTTCAGGCCGGGGAGCTGTTTTTT. It yields the protein CASSSGRVQAGELFF.

The genes are TRBV19 and TRBJ1-1; D is uncertain. Germline CDR1 and CDR2: LNHDA and SQIVND (reference sequence). This CDR3 is built from 15 residues. The V gene lost 5 bases and the J gene lost 4 bases, with 17 bases spanning the gap. Written as DNA, the CDR3 is TGTGCCAGTAGTCCGACTTTGACTGCGGGCACTGAAGCTTTCTTT. This sequence encodes CASSPTLTAGTEAFF.

The table lists this clone with a few counts. The J gene is TRBJ1-4, the V gene TRBV15; tentatively, D is TRBD1 (6 bases). Per the germline V gene, CDR1 is LNHNV and CDR2 is YYDKDF (reference sequence). The V end was cut by 4 bases, the J end by 5 bases, with 14 bases between. The CDR3 is 15 residues long. CDR3 sequence: CATSKTGTLNEKLFF. The CDR3 region has the DNA TGTGCCACCAGCAAGACCGGGACACTGAATGAAAAACTGTTTTTT.

The sample holds a few counts of this clone. This rearrangement joins TRBV7-8 to TRBJ1-2, with 9 bases aligning to TRBD1. Trimming at V came to 5 bases and at J to 2 bases, leaving 6 bases not matched to a gene. From germline, CDR1 is SGHVS and CDR2 FQNEAQ. The CDR3 covers 15 residues. The CDR3, as DNA: TGTGCCAGCAGCCAACAGGGACAGGGCAACTATGGCTACACCTTC. This codes for CASSQQGQGNYGYTF. Full variable domain (remainder filled in from reference TRBV7-8 and TRBJ1-2): GAGVSQSPRYKVAKRGQDVALRCDPISGHVSLFWYQQALGQGPEFLTYFQNEAQLDKSGLPSDRFFAERPEGSVSTLKIQRTQQEDSAVYLCASSQQGQGNYGYTFGSGTRLTVV.

This clone was seen only a few times. The V gene is TRBV2, the J gene TRBJ2-2; 7 positions match TRBD1. Per the germline V gene, CDR1 is SNHLY and CDR2 is FYNNEI. Trimming took 4 bases from V and 0 from J; bases not matched to a gene: 5. This CDR3 region has 16 residues. CDR3 nucleotides: TGTGCCAGCAGTGGGGACAGAGTTACGAACACCGGGGAGCTGTTTTTT. Its translation: CASSGDRVTNTGELFF.

Here the CDR3 reads CASSPLRASGHVETQYF. CDR3 in DNA: TGTGCCAGCTCGCCTTTAAGGGCTTCGGGACACGTCGAGACCCAGTACTTC. The chain combines TRBV18 with TRBJ2-5; tentative D call: TRBD1 (6 bases). The CDR3 is made up of 17 amino acids. Germline V gene lookup returns CDR1 KGHSH and CDR2 LQKENI. V lost 6 bases to trimming and J lost 5 bases, with 25 bases between them.

V usage is TRBV24-1 and J usage is TRBJ1-2, with 7 bases fitting TRBD1. The CDR3 contains 15 residues. After removal of 3 bases from V and 8 bases from J, the junction contained 11 bases not matched to a gene. Germline V gene lookup returns CDR1 KGHDR and CDR2 SFDVKD. The CDR3 DNA sequence: TGTGCCACCAGTGATCCAACGGGACAGTCGGAAGGCTACACCTTC. It codes for CATSDPTGQSEGYTF.

The chain combines TRBV7-2 with TRBJ1-2; tentative D call: TRBD1 (6 bases). CDR1 is SGHTA, CDR2 FQGNSA, per germline. Trimming cost V 5 bases and J 1 base, with 14 bases left between them. The CDR3 consists of 15 residues. Here the CDR3 DNA reads TGTGCCAGCAGCCTAACAGGGAGGGGTAACTATGGCTACACCTTC. This gives the protein CASSLTGRGNYGYTF.

The chain has TRBV27 and TRBJ2-7; possible D gene TRBD1, 5 bases. CDR1 is MNHEY and CDR2 is SMNVEV in the germline V gene (reference sequence). CDR3 length equals 14 residues. Trimming shortened V by 4 bases and J by 4 bases, and 14 bases separated the two germline ends. CDR3 sequence: CASSSRTRKYEQYF. The CDR3 bases are TGTGCCAGCAGTTCCCGGACAAGGAAGTACGAGCAGTACTTC.

The chain joins TRBV5-1 to TRBJ2-3; D may be TRBD1 (6 bases). This CDR3 is 15 amino acids long. The V end lost 1 base, the J end lost 3 bases, and 12 bases lay between the germline ends. Germline CDR1 SGHRS, CDR2 YFSETQ. CDR3 in DNA: TGCGCCAGCAGCTTGAGGGGGTATGGTACAGATACGCAGTATTTT. It is translated as CASSLRGYGTDTQYF.

The chain is built from TRBV19 and TRBJ2-5; D unclear. Trimming shortened V by 4 bases and J by 2 bases, and 8 bases separated the two germline ends. The CDR3 is 13 residues long. Germline values: CDR1 LNHDA, CDR2 SQIVND (reference sequence). CDR3 nucleotides: TGTGCCAGTAGTACAAGACTGCAAGAGACCCAGTACTTC. Translated, it gives CASSTRLQETQYF. Variable domain in full (rest from reference TRBV19 and TRBJ2-5): DGGITQSPKYLFRKEGQNVTLSCEQNLNHDAMYWYRQDPGQGLRLIYYSQIVNDFQKGDIAEGYSVSREKKESFPLTVTSAQKNPTAFYLCASSTRLQETQYFGPGTRLLVL.